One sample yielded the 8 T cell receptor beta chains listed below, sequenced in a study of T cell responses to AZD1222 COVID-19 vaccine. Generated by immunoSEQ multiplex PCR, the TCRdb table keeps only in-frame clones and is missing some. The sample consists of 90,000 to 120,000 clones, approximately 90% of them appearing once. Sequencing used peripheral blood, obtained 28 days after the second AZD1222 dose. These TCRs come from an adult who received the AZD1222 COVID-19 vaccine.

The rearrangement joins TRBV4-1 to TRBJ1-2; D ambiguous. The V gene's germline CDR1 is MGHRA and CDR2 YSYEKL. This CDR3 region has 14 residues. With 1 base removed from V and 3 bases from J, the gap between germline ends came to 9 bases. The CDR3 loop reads CASSQGVGYYGYTF. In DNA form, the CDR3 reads TGCGCCAGCAGCCAAGGGGTGGGGTACTATGGCTACACCTTC.

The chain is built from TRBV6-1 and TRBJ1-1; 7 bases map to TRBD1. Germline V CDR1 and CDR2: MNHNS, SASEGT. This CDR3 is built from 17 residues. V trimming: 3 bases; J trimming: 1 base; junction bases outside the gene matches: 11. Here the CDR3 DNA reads TGTGCCAGCAGTGAGGGTCGAACGGGACAGCAGAACACTGAAGCTTTCTTT. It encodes CASSEGRTGQQNTEAFF.

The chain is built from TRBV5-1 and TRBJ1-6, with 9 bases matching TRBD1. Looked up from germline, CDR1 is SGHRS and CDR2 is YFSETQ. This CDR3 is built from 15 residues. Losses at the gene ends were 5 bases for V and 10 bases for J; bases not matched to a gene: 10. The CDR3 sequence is CASRSGTGSYSPLHF. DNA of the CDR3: TGCGCCAGCAGGTCCGGGACAGGGAGTTACTCACCCCTCCACTTT. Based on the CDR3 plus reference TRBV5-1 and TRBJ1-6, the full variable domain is KAGVTQTPRYLIKTRGQQVTLSCSPISGHRSVSWYQQTPGQGLQFLFEYFSETQRNKGNFPGRFSGRQFSNSRSEMNVSTLELGDSALYLCASRSGTGSYSPLHFGNGTRLTVT.

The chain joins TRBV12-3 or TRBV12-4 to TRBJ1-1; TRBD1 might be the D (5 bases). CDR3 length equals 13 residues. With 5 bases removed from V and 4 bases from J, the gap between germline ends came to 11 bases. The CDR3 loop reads CASSPGMGTEAFF. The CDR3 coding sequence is TGTGCCAGCAGTCCAGGGATGGGCACTGAAGCTTTCTTT.

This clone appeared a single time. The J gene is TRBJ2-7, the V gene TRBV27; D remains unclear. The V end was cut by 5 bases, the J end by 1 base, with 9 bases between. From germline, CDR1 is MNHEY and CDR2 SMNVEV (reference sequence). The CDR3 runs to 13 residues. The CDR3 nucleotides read TGTGCCAGCAGTCTTAGGGTTTCCTACGAGCAGTACTTC. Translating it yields CASSLRVSYEQYF.

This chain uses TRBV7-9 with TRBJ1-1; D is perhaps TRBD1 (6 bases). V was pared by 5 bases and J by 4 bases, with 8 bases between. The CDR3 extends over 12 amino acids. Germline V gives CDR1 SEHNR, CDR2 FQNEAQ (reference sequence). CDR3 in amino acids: CASSEGGTEAFF. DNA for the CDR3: TGTGCCAGCAGCGAAGGGGGCACTGAAGCTTTCTTT.

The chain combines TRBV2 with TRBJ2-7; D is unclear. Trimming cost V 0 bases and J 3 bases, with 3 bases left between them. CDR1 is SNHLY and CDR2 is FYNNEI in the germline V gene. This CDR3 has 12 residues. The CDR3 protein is CASSEAGYEQYF. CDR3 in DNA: TGTGCCAGCAGTGAAGCGGGCTACGAGCAGTACTTC.

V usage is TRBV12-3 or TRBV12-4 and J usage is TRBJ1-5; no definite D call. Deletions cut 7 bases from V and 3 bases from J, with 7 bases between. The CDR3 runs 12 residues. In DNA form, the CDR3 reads TGTGCCAGCACCGAGAACAATCAGCCCCAGCATTTT. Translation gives CASTENNQPQHF.